These 18 T cell receptor beta chains were all obtained from the same sample, sequenced in a study of vaccination and CD4 T cells after COVID-19. Treatment described: 10-day PBMC culture with coronavirus spike peptide pools or control peptides (ViraFEST assay). Harvesting of the unexposed donor's CD4+ T cells predated the COVID-19 pandemic (2011-2018). Scientists ran DNA taken from cultured CD4+ T cells through the Oncomine TCR Beta short-read assay for sequencing. TCRdb used MiXCR to reprocess the PCR reads, holding one entry per CDR3 protein. Of about 7,300 distinct CDR3 sequences in the sample, 35% were seen once. Antigen specificity for these receptors is unknown. The source material was CD4+ T cells from blood, cultured in vitro. The source is a human donor in good health.

The chain links TRBV12-3 or TRBV12-4 to TRBJ1-2, with a possible D match to TRBD1 (5 bases). Trimming removed 4 bases at V and 8 bases at J, with 17 bases between. There are 14 residues in the CDR3. CDR3 protein: CASSSYRNRGGYTF. DNA for the CDR3: TGTGCCAGCAGTTCCTATCGCAACCGGGGGGGCTACACCTTC.

As to this clonotype: Sequence at one end of the junction differs from germline and may be a read error. The chain couples TRBV7-9 to TRBJ2-1; 7 nucleotides match TRBD2. The V gene's germline CDR1 is SEHNR and CDR2 FQNEAQ (reference sequence). The CDR3 loop spans 15 amino acids. The CDR3 spells CASRTSGTTGLRLQF. The DNA of the CDR3 is TGTGCCAGCAGAACCTCCGGGACTACTGGCTTACGACTTCAATTC. Based on the CDR3 plus reference TRBV7-9 and TRBJ2-1, the full variable domain is DTGVSQNPRHKITKRGQNVTFRCDPISEHNRLYWYRQTLGQGPEFLTYFQNEAQLEKSRLLSDRFSAERPKGSFSTLEIQRTEQGDSAMYLCASRTSGTTGLRLQFGPGTRLTVL.

This clonotype is classed as large. This sequence joins TRBV20-1 and TRBJ1-6; 10 nucleotides match TRBD1. CDR3 length: 14 residues. The junction had 4 bases not matched to a gene; V was cut back by 2 bases and J by 9 bases. Germline V gene sequence: CDR1 DFQATT, CDR2 SNEGSKA (reference sequence). The CDR3: CSARPGQGSSPLHF. CDR3 coding DNA: TGCAGTGCTAGACCGGGACAGGGGTCTTCACCCCTCCACTTT.

The chain joins TRBV6-4 to TRBJ2-7; D perhaps matches TRBD2 (5 bases). Trimming stripped 4 bases from V and 5 bases from J, with 12 bases between. In germline, CDR1 is MRHNA, CDR2 SNTAGT. The CDR3 length is 13 residues. The CDR3 region has the DNA TGTGCCAGCAGTGCCCTCGAGGGAAACGAGCAGTACTTC. It codes for CASSALEGNEQYF.

This clonotype was detected once. The V and J genes are TRBV12-3 or TRBV12-4 and TRBJ1-1; D is uncertain. The CDR3 runs 14 residues. V lost 4 bases and J lost 2, with 11 bases in between. CDR3 bases: TGTGCCAGCAGTTCTCTACAGACCAACACTGAAGCTTTCTTT. Translation gives CASSSLQTNTEAFF.

On this clonotype: At one end the junction does not follow the germline gene, possibly because of a read error. The chain couples TRBV7-3 to TRBJ2-1, with 7 bases aligning to TRBD2. The CDR3 contains 17 residues. Germline values: CDR1 SGHTA, CDR2 FQGTGA. The CDR3 DNA reads TGCGCCAGCAGCTTAAAATTCCGGCGGGGGTCCTACAATGAGCAGTTCTTC. Translation gives CASSLKFRRGSYNEQFF.

The rearrangement uses TRBV6-1 and TRBJ2-7; 9 bases are shared with TRBD1. V shed 4 bases and J 2 bases; nucleotides not matched to a gene: 3. This CDR3 region has 14 residues. From germline, CDR1 is MNHNS and CDR2 SASEGT. As DNA, the CDR3 is TGTGCCAGCAGTGCCAGACAGGGGGCCTACGAGCAGTACTTC. Translation gives CASSARQGAYEQYF.

There are a few counts of this clonotype. V usage is TRBV6-1 and J usage is TRBJ2-1; 10 bases agree with TRBD2. Trimming took 6 bases from V and 7 from J; bases not matched to a gene: 3. Germline V gene lookup returns CDR1 MNHNS and CDR2 SASEGT. The CDR3 spans 13 residues. CDR3 DNA: TGTGCCAGCAGCCAACTAGCGGGGAATGAGCAGTTCTTC. As protein: CASSQLAGNEQFF.

The gene calls are TRBV20-1 and TRBJ1-1, with a tentative D call TRBD1 (6 bases). This CDR3 is 12 amino acids long. Germline lookup yields CDR1 DFQATT and CDR2 SNEGSKA (reference sequence). Trimming left V 5 bases short and J 1 base short, with 8 bases between. CDR3: CSALQGNTEAFF. CDR3 coding DNA: TGCAGTGCTTTACAGGGGAACACTGAAGCTTTCTTT.

This clonotype has just a few counts. The V gene is TRBV14, the J gene TRBJ1-2; the D is unclear. CDR1 is SGHDN and CDR2 is FVKESK in the germline V gene. Between the trimmed V and J ends, which lost 0 bases and 7 bases, there was a span of 12 bases. The CDR3 is 14 residues long. The CDR3 nucleotides read TGTGCCAGCAGCCAAGATTGGGGAGTTGGTGGCTACACCTTC. The encoded protein is CASSQDWGVGGYTF.

This clonotype appeared a few times. The chain couples TRBV20-1 to TRBJ1-3; no firm D call. Germline values: CDR1 DFQATT, CDR2 SNEGSKA (reference sequence). Trimming stripped 2 bases from V and 4 bases from J, with 21 bases between. The CDR3 extends over 17 amino acids. CDR3 DNA sequence: TGCAGTGCTAGATTCGCGACTAAGGGTAGTCACGGAAACACCATATATTTT. Protein sequence: CSARFATKGSHGNTIYF.

This clonotype was counted a few times. V gene TRBV20-1 combines with J gene TRBJ1-4; 8 bases align to TRBD1. The CDR3 sequence is 14 residues long. V was pared by 6 bases and J by 7 bases, with 10 bases of the junction left unmatched. Per the germline V gene, CDR1 is DFQATT and CDR2 is SNEGSKA (reference sequence). CDR3 bases: TGCAGTGCCAGGGACAGGAGGGCAGGTGAAAAACTGTTTTTT. This encodes CSARDRRAGEKLFF.

This clonotype was seen a handful of times. The chain is built from TRBV19 and TRBJ2-2; D not resolved. V lost 5 bases to trimming and J lost 7 bases, with 8 bases between them. CDR3 length: 12 amino acids. The germline CDR1 and CDR2 sequences are LNHDA and SQIVND (reference sequence). In nucleotides, the CDR3 is TGTGCCAGTAGTCCCCAAAACGGGGAGCTGTTTTTT. Protein: CASSPQNGELFF.

This clonotype was picked up a small number of times. V gene TRBV6-2 or TRBV6-3 combines with J gene TRBJ1-2; D unresolved. The ends were cut back, 3 bases at V and 6 bases at J, with 8 bases in the middle. CDR1 is MNHEY, CDR2 SVGEGT, per germline. The CDR3 consists of 12 residues. The CDR3 nucleotides are TGTGCCAGCAGTTATCCGACGGATGGCTACACCTTC. Amino acids: CASSYPTDGYTF.

The chain has TRBV19 and TRBJ1-5; D unresolved. Germline CDR1 is LNHDA and CDR2 is SQIVND (reference sequence). The V gene lost 7 bases and the J gene lost 6 bases, with 13 bases spanning the gap. CDR3 size: 13 residues. The CDR3 is CASNGELGQPQHF. The CDR3 nucleotides are TGTGCCAGTAATGGGGAACTGGGTCAGCCCCAGCATTTT.

This clonotype was recorded only once. V usage is TRBV18 and J usage is TRBJ1-5; 7 bases are a match to TRBD1. Germline V lookup: CDR1 KGHSH, CDR2 LQKENI. J lost 4 bases, V lost 5 bases, and 5 bases had no gene match. The CDR3 loop spans 14 amino acids. CDR3 residues: CASSYQQGNQPQHF. For the CDR3, the DNA is TGTGCCAGCTCATACCAACAGGGGAATCAGCCCCAGCATTTT.

The chain combines TRBV6-5 with TRBJ2-7; TRBD1 matches 7 bases. The germline V gene has CDR1 MNHEY and CDR2 SVGAGI. The junction had 9 bases not matched to a gene; V was cut back by 4 bases and J by 3 bases. CDR3 length equals 15 residues. This CDR3 reads CASSSPGTESYEQYF. CDR3 bases: TGTGCCAGCAGTTCCCCAGGGACAGAAAGCTACGAGCAGTACTTC.

The chain couples TRBV20-1 to TRBJ2-1; 11 bases match TRBD2. The CDR3 is made up of 14 amino acids. V shed 5 bases and J 4 bases; nucleotides not matched to a gene: 4. CDR1 is DFQATT, CDR2 SNEGSKA, per germline (reference sequence). For the CDR3, the DNA is TGCAGTGCTGACCCTAGCGGGGGGTACAATGAGCAGTTCTTC. The encoded protein is CSADPSGGYNEQFF.